This entry describes one TCR beta chain. The antigen remains undetermined. The sample belongs to a study of post-analysis software for immune sequencing data. Germline-derived CDR1 and CDR2 are KGHSH and LQKENI. This CDR3 is 15 amino acids long. The V gene lost 0 bases and the J gene lost 8 bases, with 13 bases spanning the gap. Findings of the study overall: Samples sharing a preparation batch grouped tightly together when assessed by F measure. Included in a set of five TRBV segments more frequent in patients than controls were TRBV5-6, TRBV5-1 and TRBV20-1. Relative to controls, patients with multiple sclerosis showed significantly lower normalized Chao1 diversity.

Presence of unique molecular identifiers characterized the TCR beta cDNA libraries. Using its own MiXCR run on the PCR reads, TCRdb lists one record per CDR3 protein. The sample includes a few hundred thousand distinct CDR3 sequences, roughly 45% of them seen just once. Sequenced material: blood. The chain carries TRBV18 and TRBJ1-4; D is uncertain. The TCR was taken from a girl aged 10-17 years with multiple sclerosis. CDR3 in DNA: TGTGCCAGCTCACCACCCGAAGGTCCCGCGGAAAAACTGTTTTTT. Translation gives CASSPPEGPAEKLFF.